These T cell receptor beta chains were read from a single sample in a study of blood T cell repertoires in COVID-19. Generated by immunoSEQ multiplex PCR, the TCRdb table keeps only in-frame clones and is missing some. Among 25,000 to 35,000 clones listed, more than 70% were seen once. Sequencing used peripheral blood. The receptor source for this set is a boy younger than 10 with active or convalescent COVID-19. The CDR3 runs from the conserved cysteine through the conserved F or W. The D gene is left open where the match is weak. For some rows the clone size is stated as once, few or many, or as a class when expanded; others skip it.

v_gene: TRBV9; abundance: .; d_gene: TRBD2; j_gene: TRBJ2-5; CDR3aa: CASSVGTSGHARGETQYF; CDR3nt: TGTGCCAGCAGCGTGGGGACTAGCGGGCACGCGAGGGGAGAGACCCAGTACTTC
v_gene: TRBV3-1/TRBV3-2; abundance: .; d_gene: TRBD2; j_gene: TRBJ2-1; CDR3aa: CASSQELAAVRNEQFF; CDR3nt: TGTGCCAGCAGCCAAGAGCTAGCGGCCGTAAGAAATGAGCAGTTCTTC
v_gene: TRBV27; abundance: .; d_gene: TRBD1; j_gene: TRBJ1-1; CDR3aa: CASSPRTGIRNTEAFF; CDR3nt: TGTGCCAGCAGTCCCAGGACAGGGATAAGGAACACTGAAGCTTTCTTT
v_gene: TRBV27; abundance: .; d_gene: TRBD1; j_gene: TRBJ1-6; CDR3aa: CASSFATGHSPLHF; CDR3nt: TGTGCCAGCAGTTTCGCGACAGGGCATTCACCCCTCCACTTT
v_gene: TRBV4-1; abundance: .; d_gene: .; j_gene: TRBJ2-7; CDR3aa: CASSQVLFRDTSYEQYF; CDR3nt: TGCGCCAGCAGCCAAGTTCTTTTCCGGGACACTTCCTACGAGCAGTACTTC
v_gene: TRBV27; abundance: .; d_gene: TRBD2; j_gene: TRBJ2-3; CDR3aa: CASSLLGLAGGTDTQYF; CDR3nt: TGTGCCAGCAGTTTACTGGGACTAGCGGGGGGCACAGATACGCAGTATTTT
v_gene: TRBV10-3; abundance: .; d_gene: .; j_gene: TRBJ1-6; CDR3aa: CAISGQLSSYNSPLHF; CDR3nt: TGTGCCATCAGTGGACAGCTAAGCTCCTATAATTCACCCCTCCACTTT
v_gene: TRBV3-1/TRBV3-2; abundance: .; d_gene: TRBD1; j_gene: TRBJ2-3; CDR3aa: CASSQLRQGAVQADTQYF; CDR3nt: TGTGCCAGCAGCCAACTCCGACAGGGGGCAGTTCAGGCAGATACGCAGTATTTT
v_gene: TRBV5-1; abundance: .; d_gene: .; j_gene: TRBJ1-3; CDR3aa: CASSLATQGSPIYF; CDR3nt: TGCGCCAGCAGCTTGGCCACACAGGGATCCCCCATATATTTT
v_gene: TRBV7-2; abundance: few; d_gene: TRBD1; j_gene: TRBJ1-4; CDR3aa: CASSLDFTGGEKLFF; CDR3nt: TGTGCCAGCAGCTTAGATTTCACAGGGGGCGAAAAACTGTTTTTT
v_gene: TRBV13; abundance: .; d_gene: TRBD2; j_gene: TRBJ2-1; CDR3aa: CASSGRLAGGPHNEQFF; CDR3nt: TGTGCCAGCAGCGGCCGACTAGCGGGGGGGCCCCACAATGAGCAGTTCTTC
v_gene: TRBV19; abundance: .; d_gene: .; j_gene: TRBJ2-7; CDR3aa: CASSIGLRGYEQYF; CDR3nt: TGTGCCAGTAGTATAGGTTTACGGGGCTACGAGCAGTACTTC
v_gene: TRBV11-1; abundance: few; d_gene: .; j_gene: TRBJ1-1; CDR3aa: CASSPSQVWAAFF; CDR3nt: TGTGCCAGCAGCCCCAGTCAAGTTTGGGCGGCTTTCTTT
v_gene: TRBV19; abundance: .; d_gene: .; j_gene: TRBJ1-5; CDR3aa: CASSPRGSNQPQHF; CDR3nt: TGTGCCAGTAGTCCTCGGGGGAGCAATCAGCCCCAGCATTTT
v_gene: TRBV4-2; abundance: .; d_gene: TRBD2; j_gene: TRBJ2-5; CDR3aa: CASSQEPSGRETQYF; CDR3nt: TGTGCCAGCAGCCAAGAACCTAGCGGGCGGGAGACCCAGTACTTC
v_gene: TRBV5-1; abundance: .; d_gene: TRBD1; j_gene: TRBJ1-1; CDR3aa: CASSLDRGRAEAFF; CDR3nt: TGCGCCAGCAGCTTGGACAGGGGGCGGGCTGAAGCTTTCTTT
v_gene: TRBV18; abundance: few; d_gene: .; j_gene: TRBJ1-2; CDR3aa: CASSPARRLYGYTF; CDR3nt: TGTGCCAGCTCACCAGCGCGGCGACTCTATGGCTACACCTTC
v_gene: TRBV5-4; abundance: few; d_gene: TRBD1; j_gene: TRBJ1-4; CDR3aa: CASSSQTGGWSNEKLFF; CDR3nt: TGTGCCAGCAGCTCCCAGACAGGGGGTTGGTCTAATGAAAAACTGTTTTTT
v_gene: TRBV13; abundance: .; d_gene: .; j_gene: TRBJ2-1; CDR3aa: CASSFRWRGLREQFF; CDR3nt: TGTGCCAGCAGCTTTCGGTGGCGGGGGCTGCGCGAGCAGTTCTTC
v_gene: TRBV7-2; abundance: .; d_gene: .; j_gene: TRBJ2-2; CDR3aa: CASRPDTGPGELFF; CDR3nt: TGTGCCAGCAGACCCGACACAGGGCCCGGGGAGCTGTTTTTT
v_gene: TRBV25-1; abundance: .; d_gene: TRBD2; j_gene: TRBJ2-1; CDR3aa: CASMRGGSNEQFF; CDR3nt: TGTGCCAGCATGCGGGGGGGGAGCAATGAGCAGTTCTTC
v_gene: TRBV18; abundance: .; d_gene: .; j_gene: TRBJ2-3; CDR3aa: CASSYFGQSTADTQYF; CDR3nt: TGTGCCAGCTCATATTTTGGACAGTCCACCGCAGATACGCAGTATTTT
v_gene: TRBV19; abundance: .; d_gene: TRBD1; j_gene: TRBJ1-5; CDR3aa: CASRDREASRPQHF; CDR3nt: TGTGCCAGTAGGGACAGGGAGGCTTCTCGGCCCCAGCATTTT
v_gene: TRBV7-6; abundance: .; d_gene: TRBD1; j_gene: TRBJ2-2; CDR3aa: CASSLEGQVLFF; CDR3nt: TGTGCCAGCAGCTTAGAGGGACAGGTGCTGTTTTTT
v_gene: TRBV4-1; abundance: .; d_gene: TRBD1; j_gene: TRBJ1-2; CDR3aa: CASSQPGQGRANYGYTF; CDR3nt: TGCGCCAGCAGCCAACCAGGACAGGGACGAGCTAACTATGGCTACACCTTC
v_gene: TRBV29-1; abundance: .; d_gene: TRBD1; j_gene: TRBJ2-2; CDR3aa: CSVNAPGQGVSGELFF; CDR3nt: TGCAGCGTCAACGCCCCGGGACAGGGAGTGTCTGGGGAGCTGTTTTTT
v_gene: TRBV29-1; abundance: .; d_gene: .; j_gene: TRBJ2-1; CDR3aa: CSVEGGALEQFF; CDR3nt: TGCAGCGTTGAAGGCGGGGCTCTTGAGCAGTTCTTC
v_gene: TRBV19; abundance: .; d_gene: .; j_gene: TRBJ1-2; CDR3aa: CASSSIPGSGGYTF; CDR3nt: TGTGCCAGTAGTTCCATCCCGGGGAGTGGTGGCTACACCTTC
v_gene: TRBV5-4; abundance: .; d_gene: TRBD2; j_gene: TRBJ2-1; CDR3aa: CASSLSSGSYNEQFF; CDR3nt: TGTGCCAGCAGCTTGAGTAGCGGGTCCTACAATGAGCAGTTCTTC
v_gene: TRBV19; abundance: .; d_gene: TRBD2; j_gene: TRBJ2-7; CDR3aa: CASSGLAGGYYEQYF; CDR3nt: TGTGCCAGTAGTGGACTAGCGGGAGGGTACTACGAGCAGTACTTC
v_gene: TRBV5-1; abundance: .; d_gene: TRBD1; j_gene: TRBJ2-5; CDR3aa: CASSAGTGQETQYF; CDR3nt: TGCGCCAGCAGCGCAGGGACAGGGCAAGAGACCCAGTACTTC
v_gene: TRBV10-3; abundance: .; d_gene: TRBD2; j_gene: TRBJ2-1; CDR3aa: CAISGASGRIGEQFF; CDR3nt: TGTGCCATCAGTGGGGCTAGCGGGAGAATAGGTGAGCAGTTCTTC
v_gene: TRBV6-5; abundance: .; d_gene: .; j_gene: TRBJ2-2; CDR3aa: CASSYTGLGTGELFF; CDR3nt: TGTGCCAGCAGTTACACGGGACTCGGCACCGGGGAGCTGTTTTTT
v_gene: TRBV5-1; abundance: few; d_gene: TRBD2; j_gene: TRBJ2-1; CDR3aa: CASSLELAGREQFF; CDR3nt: TGCGCCAGCAGCTTGGAACTAGCGGGGCGGGAGCAGTTCTTC
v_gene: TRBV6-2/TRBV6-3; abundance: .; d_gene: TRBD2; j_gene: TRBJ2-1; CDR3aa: CASSYSTGLALNEQFF; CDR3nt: TGTGCCAGCAGTTACTCGACGGGACTAGCGTTGAATGAGCAGTTCTTC
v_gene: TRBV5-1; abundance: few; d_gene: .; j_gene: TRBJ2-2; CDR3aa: CASSLSTTSAGELFF; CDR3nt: TGCGCCAGCAGCTTGTCTACTACCTCGGCCGGGGAGCTGTTTTTT
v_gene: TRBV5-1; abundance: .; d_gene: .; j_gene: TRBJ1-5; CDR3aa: CASSFLAGANQPQHF; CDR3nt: TGCGCCAGCAGCTTCCTAGCGGGAGCCAATCAGCCCCAGCATTTT
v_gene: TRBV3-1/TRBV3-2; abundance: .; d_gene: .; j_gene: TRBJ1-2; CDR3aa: CASSLTTNYGYTF; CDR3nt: TGTGCCAGCAGCCTAACAACTAACTATGGCTACACCTTC
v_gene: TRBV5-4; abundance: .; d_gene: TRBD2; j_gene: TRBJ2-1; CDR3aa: CASSSLLAGENNEQFF; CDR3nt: TGTGCCAGCAGCTCGCTTCTAGCGGGGGAGAACAATGAGCAGTTCTTC
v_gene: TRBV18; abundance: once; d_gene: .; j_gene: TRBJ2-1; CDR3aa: CASSPRLERAYEQFF; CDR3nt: TGTGCCAGCTCACCAAGGCTAGAGAGGGCCTATGAGCAGTTCTTC
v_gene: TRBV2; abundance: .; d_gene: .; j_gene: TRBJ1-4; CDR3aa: CASSQTLQETNEKLFF; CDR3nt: TGTGCCAGCAGTCAAACATTACAGGAAACTAATGAAAAACTGTTTTTT
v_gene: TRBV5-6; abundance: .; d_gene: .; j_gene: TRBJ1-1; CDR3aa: CASKRLGSMNTEAFF; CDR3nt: TGTGCCAGTAAGCGGCTGGGGTCCATGAACACTGAAGCTTTCTTT
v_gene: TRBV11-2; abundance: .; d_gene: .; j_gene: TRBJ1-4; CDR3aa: CASSSGWGRPINEKLFF; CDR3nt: TGTGCCAGCAGCTCAGGATGGGGGAGGCCGATTAATGAAAAACTGTTTTTT
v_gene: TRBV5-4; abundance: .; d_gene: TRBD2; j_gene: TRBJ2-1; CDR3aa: CASSLRTSGYNEQFF; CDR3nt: TGTGCCAGCAGCTTACGGACTAGCGGTTACAATGAGCAGTTCTTC
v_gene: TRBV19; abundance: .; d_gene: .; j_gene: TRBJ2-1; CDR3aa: CASSIITSSNEQFF; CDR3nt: TGTGCCAGTAGTATAATCACTAGTTCCAATGAGCAGTTCTTC